This T cell receptor beta chain was found in a study of shared clonotypes between healthy human individuals. This clone was picked up one time. The antigen is not known. Findings and limits, study-wide: Rarefaction revealed incomplete sorted-subset sequencing despite large depth.

There were no recent acute infections or vaccinations among the donors, who were healthy HIV-negative adults. Here immunoSEQ multiplex PCR was the method, and the copy in TCRdb shows in-frame clones only, minus some. The sample has 1.6 million or so clones, approximately 98.5% seen once. The source is a man aged 25 to 40 in good health. The source material was naive CD4+ T cells sorted from blood. Regarding subset: CD45RA+ positively selected.

This CDR3 reads CATSGVTGTYEQYF. In DNA form, the CDR3 reads TGTGCCACCAGCGGGGTTACGGGAACCTACGAGCAGTACTTC. The chain has TRBV15 and TRBJ2-7; D is perhaps TRBD2 (5 bases). With 5 bases removed from V and 2 bases from J, the gap between germline ends came to 13 bases. This CDR3 is 14 amino acids long. In germline, CDR1 is LNHNV, CDR2 YYDKDF (reference sequence).